This T cell receptor (beta chain) was identified in a study of CD8+ T cells in alopecia areata. The CDR3 runs 14 residues. V dropped 0 bases and J dropped 0 bases, with 6 bases sitting between them. The germline V gene has CDR1 MNHEY and CDR2 SMNVEV (reference sequence). Once RNA had been extracted, it was reverse transcribed into cDNA to act as the sequencing template. The data were produced by immunoSEQ multiplex PCR, yet TCRdb's version contains in-frame clones alone and is incomplete. Of about 76,000 clones detected, approximately 72% appear once; the ten largest clones hold roughly a quarter. Notes on the study in general: Sequencing of scalp samples also includes resident alphabeta T cells from normal skin. Clarity of TCR sharing across patients fell short of that in mice, possibly HLA-related. A great number of expanded lesional clones endured in scalp and blood during tofacitinib.

Remarks on this clone: As yet, its antigen is unknown.

The treatment was: oral pan-JAK inhibitor, 5-10 mg twice daily. The rearrangement joins TRBV27 to TRBJ2-7, with unresolved D. Sequenced here: CD8+ T cells sorted from blood, sampled at week 24, from a patient treated with tofacitinib. The TCR was taken from a human donor with alopecia areata. Here the CDR3 reads CASSLSQSSYEQYF. The CDR3 DNA follows: TGTGCCAGCAGTTTATCACAGTCCTCCTACGAGCAGTACTTC.